Listed here are 10 T cell receptor beta chains from one sample, sequenced in a study of preoperative IRX-2 immunotherapy in early breast cancer. Only in-frame clones appear in the TCRdb table, and some are missing; sequencing was by immunoSEQ multiplex PCR. The table lists tens of thousands of clones, roughly four fifths of them singletons. Sample treatment: preoperative locoregional IRX-2 cytokine immunotherapy. Material: lymph node tissue, obtained after IRX-2 immunotherapy. Source of these receptors: a human donor with breast cancer.

V gene TRBV6-8 combines with J gene TRBJ2-1, with 8 bases that match TRBD2. Germline V lookup: CDR1 MNHGY, CDR2 SAAAGT. The CDR3 covers 16 residues. The V gene end was trimmed by 2 bases and the J gene end by 6 bases; junction bases not matched to a gene: 9. The CDR3 region is CASSYRSGGIGNEQFF. CDR3 DNA sequence: TGTGCCAGCAGTTACCGCAGCGGGGGAATAGGCAATGAGCAGTTCTTC.

The chain links TRBV4-1 to TRBJ1-5; TRBD1 agrees at 10 bases. From germline, CDR1 is MGHRA and CDR2 YSYEKL. The V and J ends lost 3 bases and 2 bases, in that order; junction bases with no gene match: 16. The CDR3 has 20 residues. This chain's CDR3 is CASSHPSHGTGVYGNQPQHF. The CDR3 DNA reads TGCGCCAGCAGCCATCCCTCCCACGGGACAGGGGTTTATGGCAATCAGCCCCAGCATTTT.

The rearrangement uses TRBV7-6 and TRBJ2-3; perhaps D is TRBD1 or TRBD2 (5 bases each). V gave up 2 bases and J gave up 0 bases, with 15 bases separating them. CDR3 size: 17 residues. CDR1 SGHVS and CDR2 FNYEAQ come from the germline V gene. The CDR3 DNA follows: TGTGCCAGCAGCTTAAAAAGGAGGACACCTAGCACAGATACGCAGTATTTT. Its translation: CASSLKRRTPSTDTQYF.

The chain combines TRBV11-3 with TRBJ1-2; 8 bases are a match to TRBD1. The CDR3 consists of 15 residues. From germline, CDR1 is SGHNT and CDR2 YENEEA. V trimming: 5 bases; J trimming: 4 bases; junction bases outside the gene matches: 9. The CDR3 region is CASSNRDRRPYGYTF. In nucleotides, the CDR3 is TGTGCCAGCAGCAACCGGGACAGGAGACCCTATGGCTACACCTTC.

The gene calls are TRBV30 and TRBJ1-3, with a tentative D call TRBD1 (5 bases). CDR3 size: 12 residues. The germline CDR1 and CDR2 sequences are GTSNPN and SVGIG (reference sequence). Trimming left V 6 bases short and J 1 base short, with 7 bases between. The CDR3: CACQGSGNTIYF. CDR3 in DNA: TGTGCCTGCCAGGGTTCTGGAAACACCATATATTTT.

The chain employs TRBV10-1 and TRBJ1-1, with TRBD1 matching over 7 bases. The germline V gene has CDR1 WNHNN and CDR2 SYGVQD (reference sequence). CDR3 length: 13 residues. V lost 3 bases and J lost 7; bases outside the gene matches: 5. The CDR3 coding sequence is TGCGCCAGCAGTGACCCGGACAGGTTTGAAGCTTTCTTT. It codes for CASSDPDRFEAFF.

The rearrangement uses TRBV7-6 and TRBJ1-1, with a weak D call TRBD1 (6 bases). Germline V gene lookup returns CDR1 SGHVS and CDR2 FNYEAQ. Trimming removed 2 bases at V and 2 bases at J, with 12 bases between. The CDR3 length is 15 residues. CDR3 sequence reads: CASSLTRQANTEAFF. The CDR3 DNA reads TGTGCCAGCAGCTTAACGCGACAGGCAAACACTGAAGCTTTCTTT.

The chain links TRBV19 to TRBJ1-2; D remains ambiguous. The length of the CDR3 is 12 residues. Trimming removed 0 bases from V and 9 bases from J, with 8 bases in between. The germline V gene has CDR1 LNHDA and CDR2 SQIVND (reference sequence). The CDR3 nucleotides are TGTGCCAGTAGTATAGAAGGATGGAGCTACACCTTC. The encoded protein is CASSIEGWSYTF.

The chain has TRBV5-1 and TRBJ2-7; 7 bases align to TRBD2. Germline V gene lookup returns CDR1 SGHRS and CDR2 YFSETQ. The CDR3 runs to 16 residues. After removal of 4 bases from V and 0 bases from J, the junction contained 10 bases not matched to a gene. The CDR3 nucleotides read TGCGCCAGCAGCCTGGTTAGCGGGCCAAGCTCCTACGAGCAGTACTTC. Amino acids: CASSLVSGPSSYEQYF.

The chain recombines TRBV28 with TRBJ2-7, with D uncertain. The germline V and J ends were trimmed by 3 bases and 9 bases, with 27 bases remaining between them. The CDR3 spans 17 residues. Germline assignment: CDR1 MDHEN and CDR2 SYDVKM. The CDR3 protein is CASSFLKVPGPGGGQYF. The CDR3 coding sequence is TGTGCCAGCAGTTTCTTAAAGGTCCCTGGACCGGGTGGTGGGCAGTACTTC.